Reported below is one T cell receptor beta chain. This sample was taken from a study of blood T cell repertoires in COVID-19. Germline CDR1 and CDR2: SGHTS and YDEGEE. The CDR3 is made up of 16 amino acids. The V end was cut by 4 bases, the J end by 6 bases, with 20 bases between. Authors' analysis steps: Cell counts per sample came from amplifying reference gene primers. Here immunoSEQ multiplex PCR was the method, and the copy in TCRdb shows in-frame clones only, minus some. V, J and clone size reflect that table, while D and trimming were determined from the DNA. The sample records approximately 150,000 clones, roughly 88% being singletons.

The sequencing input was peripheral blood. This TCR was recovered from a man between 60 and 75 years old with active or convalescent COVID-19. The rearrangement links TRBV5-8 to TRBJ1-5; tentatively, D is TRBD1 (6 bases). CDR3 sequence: CASSVLGARVSQPQHF. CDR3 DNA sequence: TGTGCCAGCAGCGTTTTGGGGGCCAGGGTCAGTCAGCCCCAGCATTTT. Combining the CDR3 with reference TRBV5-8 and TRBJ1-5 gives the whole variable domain EAGVTQSPTHLIKTRGQQATLRCSPISGHTSVYWYQQALGLGLQFLLWYDEGEERNRGNFPPRFSGRQFPNYSSELNVNALELEDSALYLCASSVLGARVSQPQHFGDGTRLSIL.